This T cell receptor beta chain was sequenced during a study of cytomegalovirus exposure and HLA in healthy donors. Germline lookup yields CDR1 MNHNS and CDR2 SASEGT. Trimming took off 8 bases at V and 3 bases at J, with 5 bases between the two ends. This CDR3 is 10 amino acids long. 60 Vbeta and 13 Jbeta primers were used in PCR. Assay: immunoSEQ multiplex PCR; the TCRdb copy retains only in-frame clones and omits some. The table has about 88,000 clones, about 90% seen once. This clonotype originated in a man younger than 35 in good health and CMV-seronegative. The chain couples TRBV6-1 to TRBJ2-7; no firm D call. What was sequenced was PBMCs. The CDR3 DNA is TGTGCCAGCGAGTACTACGAGCAGTACTTC. Its translation is CASEYYEQYF.